This T cell receptor beta chain was documented in a study of control samples from healthy donors and cancer patients. V lost 3 bases and J lost 2, with 5 bases in between. Germline CDR1 reads KGHDR; CDR2 reads SFDVKD. There are 13 residues in the CDR3. Method: immunoSEQ multiplex PCR; TCRdb's copy keeps in-frame clones and lacks some. The data contain around 130,000 clones, under 90% of them seen just once; the ten biggest clones take up under 9%. The chain recombines TRBV24-1 with TRBJ2-3; D remains ambiguous. The receptor's source is a man aged 50 or older with head and neck cancer. The sample comprised PBMCs. The CDR3 loop is CATSDLTTDTQYF. CDR3 DNA: TGTGCCACCAGTGATCTAACCACAGATACGCAGTATTTT.